The 27 T cell receptor beta chains given below trace back to one sample, sequenced in a study of cytomegalovirus exposure and HLA in healthy donors. It was with 60 Vbeta and 13 Jbeta primers that the PCR ran. The table came from immunoSEQ multiplex PCR; TCRdb's copy has only in-frame clones and leaves some out. Of over 90,000 clones in the sample, around 81% were seen once. The sequencing input was PBMCs. The receptor set was obtained from a man aged 35-49 years in good health and CMV-seropositive.

This chain links TRBV19 with TRBJ2-2; 8 nucleotides agree with TRBD1. This CDR3 is 15 amino acids long. Trimming took 5 bases from V and 1 from J; bases not matched to a gene: 3. From germline, CDR1 is LNHDA and CDR2 SQIVND (reference sequence). Here the CDR3 reads CASSPGTGNTGELFF. The CDR3 DNA reads as TGTGCCAGTAGTCCCGGGACAGGGAACACCGGGGAGCTGTTTTTT. The full variable domain, its missing parts supplied by reference TRBV19 and TRBJ2-2, is DGGITQSPKYLFRKEGQNVTLSCEQNLNHDAMYWYRQDPGQGLRLIYYSQIVNDFQKGDIAEGYSVSREKKESFPLTVTSAQKNPTAFYLCASSPGTGNTGELFFGEGSRLTVL.

The gene calls are TRBV13 and TRBJ1-1; TRBD1 might be the D (5 bases). The CDR3 is made up of 16 amino acids. Germline CDR1 reads PRHDT; CDR2 reads FYEKMQ (reference sequence). V was clipped by 4 bases and J by 4 bases, with 19 bases between them. In nucleotides, the CDR3 is TGTGCCAGCAGCTCGGGAGTGGGGGGGTATGGCACTGAAGCTTTCTTT. As protein: CASSSGVGGYGTEAFF.

This chain connects TRBV10-1 to TRBJ1-4; TRBD1 matches 8 bases. J gave up 9 bases and V 6 bases, and 6 bases lay outside the gene matches. The germline gives CDR1 WNHNN, CDR2 SYGVQD (reference sequence). The CDR3 covers 13 residues. The CDR3 DNA sequence: TGCGCCAGCAGGGACAGGGAAAGGAAAAAACTGTTTTTT. This sequence encodes CASRDRERKKLFF.

V usage is TRBV2 and J usage is TRBJ1-2; D gene uncertain. Germline CDR1 SNHLY, CDR2 FYNNEI. The CDR3 has 13 residues. V dropped 2 bases and J dropped 3 bases, with 7 bases sitting between them. CDR3: CASSEYRHYGYTF. Here the CDR3 DNA reads TGTGCCAGCAGTGAATACAGACACTATGGCTACACCTTC.

This chain uses TRBV7-9 with TRBJ1-3; D possibly corresponds to TRBD1 (5 bases). Trimming took off 5 bases at V and 7 bases at J, with 27 bases between the two ends. The CDR3 contains 18 residues. Germline loops: CDR1 SEHNR, CDR2 FQNEAQ (reference sequence). This chain's CDR3 is CASSPRVYGGVRVNTIYF. The CDR3 region has the DNA TGTGCCAGCAGCCCGCGGGTTTACGGGGGAGTAAGGGTGAACACCATATATTTT.

The chain has TRBV9 and TRBJ1-4; D perhaps matches TRBD1 (6 bases). CDR1 is SGDLS, CDR2 YYNGEE, per germline. The CDR3 totals 14 residues. V dropped 4 bases and J dropped 5 bases, with 12 bases sitting between them. CDR3 bases: TGTGCCAGCAGCCCCTCGGGACAAAATGAAAAACTGTTTTTT. The encoded protein is CASSPSGQNEKLFF.

This sequence joins TRBV2 and TRBJ1-1; D might be TRBD1 (6 bases). The V end was cut by 6 bases, the J end by 3 bases, with 11 bases between. The CDR3 covers 13 residues. Germline assignment: CDR1 SNHLY and CDR2 FYNNEI. CDR3: CASRGARYTEAFF. Written as DNA, the CDR3 is TGTGCCAGCAGGGGGGCCAGGTACACTGAAGCTTTCTTT.

On this clone: The sample has other DNA sequences that encode this CDR3 too. V and J are TRBV28 and TRBJ2-7; D call uncertain. Germline lookup yields CDR1 MDHEN and CDR2 SYDVKM. The CDR3 consists of 12 residues. V was cut by 8 bases and J by 2 bases, with 10 bases left in between. The CDR3 sequence is CASSRGTYEQYF. CDR3 bases: TGTGCCAGCTCTAGAGGCACCTACGAGCAGTACTTC.

The chain joins TRBV25-1 to TRBJ2-7; D not certain. CDR1 MGHDK and CDR2 SYGVNS come from the germline V gene. The CDR3 spans 13 residues. Trimming stripped 3 bases from V and 0 bases from J, with 6 bases between. The CDR3 here is CASSDRSSYEQYF. CDR3 sequence (DNA): TGTGCCAGCAGTGACAGAAGCTCCTACGAGCAGTACTTC.

This clone appeared once. The chain has TRBV6-5 and TRBJ1-2, with D uncertain. There are 12 residues in the CDR3. Trimming removed 6 bases at V and 6 bases at J, with 11 bases between. Per germline, CDR1 MNHEY and CDR2 SVGAGI. Written as DNA, the CDR3 is TGTGCCAGCAGAGGGAGGATGCATGGCTACACCTTC. It yields the protein CASRGRMHGYTF.

This sequence joins TRBV5-8 and TRBJ1-5, with 7 positions matching TRBD1. After removal of 5 bases from V and 7 bases from J, the junction contained 12 bases not matched to a gene. This CDR3 spans 15 amino acids. Per the germline V gene, CDR1 is SGHTS and CDR2 is YDEGEE. The CDR3 sequence: CASSRDSLSRQPQHF. CDR3 in DNA: TGTGCCAGCAGTCGGGACAGTCTTAGCAGGCAGCCCCAGCATTTT.

The V call is TRBV5-1, the J call TRBJ2-2; 11 positions agree with TRBD2. The germline gives CDR1 SGHRS, CDR2 YFSETQ. V lost 4 bases to trimming and J lost 6 bases; unmatched junction nucleotides: 5. The CDR3 is 15 amino acids. The CDR3 loop is CASSLTSGSPGELFF. CDR3 in DNA: TGCGCCAGCAGCCTAACTAGCGGGAGCCCCGGGGAGCTGTTTTTT.

The rearrangement joins TRBV5-1 to TRBJ2-1; TRBD2 aligns across 13 bases. CDR3 length equals 17 residues. In germline, CDR1 is SGHRS, CDR2 YFSETQ. The ends lost 4 bases at V and 0 bases at J; junction bases unmatched: 4. CDR3 sequence: CASSLWTSGSSYNEQFF. The CDR3 DNA sequence: TGCGCCAGCAGCCTGTGGACTAGCGGGAGCTCCTACAATGAGCAGTTCTTC.

This sequence joins TRBV5-4 and TRBJ2-6, with 8 positions matching TRBD1. There are 17 residues in the CDR3. The germline V gene has CDR1 SGHNT and CDR2 YYREEE (reference sequence). The V segment lost 4 bases and the J segment 4 bases; nucleotides outside the gene matches: 10. The CDR3: CASSPHVRGHGANVLTF. The CDR3 DNA sequence: TGTGCCAGCAGCCCGCATGTCAGGGGGCACGGGGCCAACGTCCTGACTTTC.

This clone was counted between two and nine times. The rearrangement links TRBV10-3 to TRBJ2-2; 7 bases line up with TRBD2. The length of the CDR3 is 15 residues. In germline, CDR1 is ENHRY, CDR2 SYGVKD. Trimming removed 6 bases from V and 6 bases from J; junction bases left unmatched: 10. This CDR3 is CAISAQRGSPGELFF. The CDR3 DNA follows: TGTGCCATCAGCGCTCAGCGGGGAAGCCCCGGGGAGCTGTTTTTT.

The rearrangement joins TRBV5-5 to TRBJ2-1; tentatively, D is TRBD1 (6 bases). CDR1 and CDR2 (germline): SGHKS, YYEKEE (reference sequence). V was trimmed by 7 bases and J by 2 bases, leaving 19 bases between them. This CDR3 is built from 16 residues. The chain's CDR3 is CASQQHRDLTYNEQFF. As DNA, the CDR3 is TGTGCCAGCCAACAACACAGGGATCTAACCTACAATGAGCAGTTCTTC.

V and J are TRBV15 and TRBJ2-7; 8 bases align to TRBD2. After removal of 8 bases from V and 4 bases from J, the junction contained 10 bases not matched to a gene. CDR3 length: 14 residues. The germline CDR1 and CDR2 sequences are LNHNV and YYDKDF (reference sequence). The CDR3 DNA reads as TGTGCCACCGCGTCGGCGGGAGGCCTATACGAGCAGTACTTC. Protein: CATASAGGLYEQYF.

This chain links TRBV28 with TRBJ2-3, with D possibly being TRBD1 (6 bases). In germline, CDR1 is MDHEN, CDR2 SYDVKM. Between the trimmed V and J ends, which lost 10 bases and 0 bases, there was a span of 17 bases. The CDR3 length is 15 residues. DNA of the CDR3: TGTGCCACCCTGAACAGGGAAACTAGCACAGATACGCAGTATTTT. Protein: CATLNRETSTDTQYF.

This chain connects TRBV27 to TRBJ2-3; D perhaps matches TRBD1 (6 bases). The CDR3 length is 14 residues. V was clipped by 3 bases and J by 5 bases, with 12 bases between them. The V gene's germline CDR1 is MNHEY and CDR2 SMNVEV (reference sequence). This chain's CDR3 is CASSFLDSQDTQYF. The DNA of the CDR3 is TGTGCCAGCAGTTTTCTGGACAGTCAAGATACGCAGTATTTT.

This clone was seen only once. The rearrangement uses TRBV6-5 and TRBJ1-1; 9 bases map to TRBD1. Germline V gene lookup returns CDR1 MNHEY and CDR2 SVGAGI. This CDR3 contains 14 residues. V gave up 4 bases and J gave up 7 bases; unmatched junction bases: 7. This CDR3 reads CASSFSGTGSEAFF. The CDR3 nucleotides read TGTGCCAGCAGTTTTTCCGGGACAGGGAGTGAAGCTTTCTTT.

The rearrangement links TRBV30 to TRBJ1-1, with TRBD1 matching over 9 bases. From germline, CDR1 is GTSNPN and CDR2 SVGIG (reference sequence). J lost 1 base, V lost 6 bases, and 9 bases had no gene match. The CDR3 length is 15 residues. The CDR3 nucleotides are TGTGCCTGCAACAGGGGGCTGGAAAGGAACACTGAAGCTTTCTTT. Residues: CACNRGLERNTEAFF.

The chain couples TRBV6-5 to TRBJ2-7; 10 positions agree with TRBD2. The ends lost 2 bases at V and 6 bases at J; junction bases unmatched: 10. Per the germline V gene, CDR1 is MNHEY and CDR2 is SVGAGI. The CDR3 extends over 16 amino acids. The CDR3 DNA reads as TGTGCCAGCAGTTACATCCGAGCGGGAGGGCCGGGCGAGCAGTACTTC. As protein: CASSYIRAGGPGEQYF.

This clone was recorded a few times. An end of the junction differs from the germline gene, which may be a read error. The rearrangement links TRBV6-1 to TRBJ1-1; 7 bases map to TRBD1. Germline V gives CDR1 MNHNS, CDR2 SASEGT. The CDR3 extends over 18 amino acids. DNA of the CDR3: TGTGCCATCAGTGAGCCCGGGGCTCACACAGGGGAAGGGACTGAAGCTTTCTTT. It translates to CAISEPGAHTGEGTEAFF.

This chain connects TRBV30 to TRBJ2-2; tentative D call: TRBD2 (6 bases). The germline CDR1 and CDR2 sequences are GTSNPN and SVGIG (reference sequence). V was trimmed by 0 bases and J by 6 bases, leaving 14 bases between them. This CDR3 is built from 15 residues. DNA for the CDR3: TGTGCCTGGAGTGTAAAGGCAGGGAGGCCCGGGGAGCTGTTTTTT. Protein product: CAWSVKAGRPGELFF.

This clone was recorded once. The V and J genes are TRBV30 and TRBJ1-6; D not resolved. The germline CDR1 and CDR2 sequences are GTSNPN and SVGIG (reference sequence). The CDR3 runs to 14 residues. The V end lost 0 bases, the J end lost 5 bases, and 8 bases lay between the germline ends. The CDR3 sequence: CAWSVTAHNSPLHF. In nucleotides, the CDR3 is TGTGCCTGGAGTGTAACAGCTCATAATTCACCCCTCCACTTT.

This clone appeared a single time. The V gene is TRBV9, the J gene TRBJ1-2; 10 positions match TRBD1. The CDR3 contains 15 residues. V lost 5 bases to trimming and J lost 8 bases; unmatched junction nucleotides: 12. The germline gives CDR1 SGDLS, CDR2 YYNGEE. The CDR3 DNA follows: TGTGCCAGCAGTTCTACCGGGACAGGGGCGCGGGGCTACACCTTC. As protein: CASSSTGTGARGYTF.

The genes are TRBV14 and TRBJ1-5; 7 bases are shared with TRBD1. The ends lost 2 bases at V and 7 bases at J; junction bases unmatched: 11. From germline, CDR1 is SGHDN and CDR2 FVKESK. The CDR3 has 16 residues. The CDR3 protein is CASSQPRGPSNQPQHF. CDR3 sequence (DNA): TGTGCCAGCAGCCAACCTAGGGGGCCCAGTAACCAGCCCCAGCATTTT.